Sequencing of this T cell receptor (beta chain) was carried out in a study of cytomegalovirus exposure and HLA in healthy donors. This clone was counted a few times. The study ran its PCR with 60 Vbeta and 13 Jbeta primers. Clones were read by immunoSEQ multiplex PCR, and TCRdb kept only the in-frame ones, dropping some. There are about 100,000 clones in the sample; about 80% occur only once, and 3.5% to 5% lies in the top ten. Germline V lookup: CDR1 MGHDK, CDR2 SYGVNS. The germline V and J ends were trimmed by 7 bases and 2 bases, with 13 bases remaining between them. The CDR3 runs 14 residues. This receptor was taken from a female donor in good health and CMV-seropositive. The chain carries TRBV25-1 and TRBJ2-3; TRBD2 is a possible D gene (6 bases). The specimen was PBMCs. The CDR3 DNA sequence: TGTGCCAGCAATGAGGAGGGAACCACAGATACGCAGTATTTT. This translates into CASNEEGTTDTQYF.